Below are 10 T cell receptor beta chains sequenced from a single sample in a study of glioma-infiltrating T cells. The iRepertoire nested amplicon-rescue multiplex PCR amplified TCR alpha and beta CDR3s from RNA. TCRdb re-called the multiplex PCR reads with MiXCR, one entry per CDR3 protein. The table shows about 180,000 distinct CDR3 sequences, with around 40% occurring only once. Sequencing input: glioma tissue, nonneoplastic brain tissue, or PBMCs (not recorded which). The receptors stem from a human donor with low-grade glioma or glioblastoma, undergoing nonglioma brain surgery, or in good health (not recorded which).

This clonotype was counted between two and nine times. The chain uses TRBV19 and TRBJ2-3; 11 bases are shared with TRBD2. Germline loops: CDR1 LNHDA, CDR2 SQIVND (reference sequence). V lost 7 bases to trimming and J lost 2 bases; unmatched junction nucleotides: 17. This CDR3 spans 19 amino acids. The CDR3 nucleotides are TGTGCCAGTACTCCACACGGGGGCGGACTAGCGGGCGACACAGATACGCAGTATTTT. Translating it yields CASTPHGGGLAGDTDTQYF. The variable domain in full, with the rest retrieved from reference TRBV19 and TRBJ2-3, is DGGITQSPKYLFRKEGQNVTLSCEQNLNHDAMYWYRQDPGQGLRLIYYSQIVNDFQKGDIAEGYSVSREKKESFPLTVTSAQKNPTAFYLCASTPHGGGLAGDTDTQYFGPGTRLTVL.

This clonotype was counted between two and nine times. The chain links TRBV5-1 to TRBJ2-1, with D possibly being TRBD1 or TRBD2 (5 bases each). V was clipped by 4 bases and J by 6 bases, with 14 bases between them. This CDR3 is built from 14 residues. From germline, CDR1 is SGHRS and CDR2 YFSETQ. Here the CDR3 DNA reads TGCGCCAGCAGCCCGGGACGGATTGTCAATGAGCAGTTCTTC. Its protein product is CASSPGRIVNEQFF.

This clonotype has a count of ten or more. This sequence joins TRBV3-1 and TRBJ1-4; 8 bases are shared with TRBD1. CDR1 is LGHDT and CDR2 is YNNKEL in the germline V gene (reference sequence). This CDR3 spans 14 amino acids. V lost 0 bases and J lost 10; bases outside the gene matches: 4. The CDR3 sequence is CASSQDRQGRKLFF. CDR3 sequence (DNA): TGTGCCAGCAGCCAAGACCGACAGGGGAGAAAACTGTTTTTT. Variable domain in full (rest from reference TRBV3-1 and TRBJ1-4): DTAVSQTPKYLVTQMGNDKSIKCEQNLGHDTMYWYKQDSKKFLKIMFSYNNKELIINETVPNRFSPKSPDKAHLNLHINSLELGDSAVYFCASSQDRQGRKLFFGSGTQLSVL.

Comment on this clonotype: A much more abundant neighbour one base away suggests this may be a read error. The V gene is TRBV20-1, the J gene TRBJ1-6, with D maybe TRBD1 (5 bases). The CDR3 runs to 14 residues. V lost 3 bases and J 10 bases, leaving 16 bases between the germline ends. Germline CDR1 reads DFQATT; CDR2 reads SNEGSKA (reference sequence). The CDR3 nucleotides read TGCAGTGCTAGGGATGGACATGGAGGGTCACCCCTCCACTTT. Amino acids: CSARDGHGGSPLHF.

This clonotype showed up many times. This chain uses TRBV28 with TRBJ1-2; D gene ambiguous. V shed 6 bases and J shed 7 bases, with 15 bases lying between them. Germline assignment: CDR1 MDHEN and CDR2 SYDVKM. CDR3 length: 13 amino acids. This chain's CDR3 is CASSTTVPIGYTF. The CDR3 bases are TGTGCCAGCAGCACCACCGTACCGATTGGCTACACCTTC.

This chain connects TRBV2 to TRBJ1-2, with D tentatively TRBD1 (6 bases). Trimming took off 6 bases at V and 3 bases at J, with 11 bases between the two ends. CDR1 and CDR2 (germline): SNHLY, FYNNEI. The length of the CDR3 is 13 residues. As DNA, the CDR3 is TGTGCCAGCAGCCCGGGACAAGACTATGGCTACACCTTC. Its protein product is CASSPGQDYGYTF. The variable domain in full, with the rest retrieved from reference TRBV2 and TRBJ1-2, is EPEVTQTPSHQVTQMGQEVILRCVPISNHLYFYWYRQILGQKVEFLVSFYNNEISEKSEIFDDQFSVERPDGSNFTLKIRSTKLEDSAMYFCASSPGQDYGYTFGSGTRLTVV.

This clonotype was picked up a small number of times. This CDR3 reads CASSTIVGLADYNEQFF. The CDR3, as DNA: TGTGCCAGCAGTACGATAGTGGGGCTAGCGGACTACAATGAGCAGTTCTTC. The rearrangement uses TRBV28 and TRBJ2-1, with 7 bases identical to TRBD2. Trimming took 5 bases from V and 3 from J; bases not matched to a gene: 13. Germline CDR1 MDHEN, CDR2 SYDVKM. CDR3 length equals 17 residues.

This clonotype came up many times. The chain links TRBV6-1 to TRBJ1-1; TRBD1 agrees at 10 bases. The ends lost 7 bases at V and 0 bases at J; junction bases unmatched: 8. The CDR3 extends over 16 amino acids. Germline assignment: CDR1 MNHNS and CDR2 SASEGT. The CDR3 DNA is TGTGCCAGCAACCGGGACAGGGGTTCGGTGAACACTGAAGCTTTCTTT. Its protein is CASNRDRGSVNTEAFF.

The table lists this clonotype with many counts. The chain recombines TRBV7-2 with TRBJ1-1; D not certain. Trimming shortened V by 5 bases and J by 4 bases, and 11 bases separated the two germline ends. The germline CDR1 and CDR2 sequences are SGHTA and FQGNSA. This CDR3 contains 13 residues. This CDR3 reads CASSQETTTEAFF. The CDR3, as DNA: TGTGCCAGCAGCCAAGAGACTACCACTGAAGCTTTCTTT.

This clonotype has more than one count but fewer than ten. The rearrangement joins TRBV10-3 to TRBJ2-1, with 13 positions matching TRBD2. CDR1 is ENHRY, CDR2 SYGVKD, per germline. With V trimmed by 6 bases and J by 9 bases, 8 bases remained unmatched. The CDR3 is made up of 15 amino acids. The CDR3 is CAISETSGRRSEQFF. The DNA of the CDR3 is TGTGCCATCAGCGAGACTAGCGGGAGGAGGAGTGAGCAGTTCTTC.